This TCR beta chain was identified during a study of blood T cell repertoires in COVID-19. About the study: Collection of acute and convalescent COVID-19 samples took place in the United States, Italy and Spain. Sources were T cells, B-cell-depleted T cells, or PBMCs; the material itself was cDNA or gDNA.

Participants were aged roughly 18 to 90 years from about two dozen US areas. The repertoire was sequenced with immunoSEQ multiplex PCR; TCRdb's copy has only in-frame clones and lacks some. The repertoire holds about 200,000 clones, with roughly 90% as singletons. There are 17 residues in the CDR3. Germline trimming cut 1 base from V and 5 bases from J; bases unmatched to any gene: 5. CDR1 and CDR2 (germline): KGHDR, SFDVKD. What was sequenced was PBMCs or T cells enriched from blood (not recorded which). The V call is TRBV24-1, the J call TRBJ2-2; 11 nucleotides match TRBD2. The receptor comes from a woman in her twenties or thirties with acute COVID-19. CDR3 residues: CATSDFLAGGRTGELFF. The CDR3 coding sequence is TGTGCCACCAGTGATTTTCTAGCGGGGGGACGAACCGGGGAGCTGTTTTTT.